One sample yielded the 16 T cell receptor beta chains listed below, sequenced in a study of blood T cell repertoires in COVID-19. Libraries were prepared by immunoSEQ multiplex PCR; TCRdb keeps only in-frame clonotypes and omits some of them. The sample gives under 95,000 clones, 88% of which show up once; roughly 45% is in the top ten. The sequenced material came from peripheral blood. These receptors were obtained from a human donor in a cohort sampled during active COVID-19.

The chain recombines TRBV6-5 with TRBJ1-3; D ambiguous. V was shortened by 6 bases and J by 2 bases, with 11 bases between the two germline ends. This CDR3 region has 14 residues. Germline V gene sequence: CDR1 MNHEY, CDR2 SVGAGI. DNA for the CDR3: TGTGCCAGCAGCCCAGGCCCCCCTGGAAACACCATATATTTT. Protein product: CASSPGPPGNTIYF.

V usage is TRBV7-2 and J usage is TRBJ2-3; D possibly uses TRBD1 or TRBD2 (6 bases each). CDR3 size: 13 residues. Germline V gene data show CDR1 as SGHTA and CDR2 as FQGNSA. V shed 5 bases and J shed 6 bases, with 12 bases lying between them. The CDR3 DNA reads as TGTGCCAGCAGCCTAGGGGGGCGGGATACGCAGTATTTT. It encodes CASSLGGRDTQYF.

The rearrangement uses TRBV29-1 and TRBJ2-2, with TRBD1 as a possible D gene (6 bases). The V and J ends lost 4 bases and 1 base respectively, with 7 bases between them. Per the germline V gene, CDR1 is SQVTM and CDR2 is ANQGSEA. The CDR3 has 13 residues. CDR3 sequence reads: CSVGQENTGELFF. CDR3 DNA sequence: TGCAGCGTTGGACAGGAGAACACCGGGGAGCTGTTTTTT.

The chain has TRBV5-1 and TRBJ1-4, with D maybe TRBD1 (5 bases). The germline V gene has CDR1 SGHRS and CDR2 YFSETQ. The CDR3 is 15 amino acids. With 0 bases removed from V and 1 base from J, the gap between germline ends came to 7 bases. The CDR3 DNA follows: TGCGCCAGCAGCTTGGGGAGGGGAACTAATGAAAAACTGTTTTTT. Protein product: CASSLGRGTNEKLFF.

The rearrangement uses TRBV5-1 and TRBJ2-2; D uncertain. Germline V gene data show CDR1 as SGHRS and CDR2 as YFSETQ. The V and J ends lost 0 bases and 5 bases respectively, with 17 bases between them. This CDR3 is 17 amino acids long. The CDR3 nucleotides are TGCGCCAGCAGCTTGGGACCCCAAGTGTCGGAGACCGGGGAGCTGTTTTTT. Translation gives CASSLGPQVSETGELFF.

The CDR3 DNA is TGTGCCAGCAGCGATAGGACAGGGGCAGACTACAATGAGCAGTTCTTC. Translating it yields CASSDRTGADYNEQFF. The chain couples TRBV7-2 to TRBJ2-1; TRBD1 aligns across 9 bases. Germline CDR1 reads SGHTA; CDR2 reads FQGNSA. V shed 5 bases and J 3 bases; nucleotides not matched to a gene: 8. This CDR3 is built from 16 residues.

The rearrangement uses TRBV3-1 (or the pseudogene TRBV3-2) and TRBJ1-3, with TRBD1 as a possible D gene (6 bases). Trimming left V 4 bases short and J 2 bases short, with 15 bases between. Germline lookup yields CDR1 LGHDT and CDR2 YNNKEL (reference sequence). The CDR3 length is 16 residues. The CDR3 protein is CASSRGGPSTGNTIYF. The DNA of the CDR3 is TGTGCCAGCAGCCGAGGGGGACCGAGCACTGGAAACACCATATATTTT.

V usage is TRBV6-5 and J usage is TRBJ2-3; perhaps TRBD1 as D (5 bases). This CDR3 has 16 residues. The germline CDR1 and CDR2 sequences are MNHEY and SVGAGI. Trimming removed 0 bases at V and 0 bases at J, with 10 bases between. Here the CDR3 DNA reads TGTGCCAGCAGTTACTCCAACAGGCTCAGCACAGATACGCAGTATTTT. Its translation: CASSYSNRLSTDTQYF.

The V call is TRBV10-3, the J call TRBJ2-5; 9 bases match TRBD1. CDR1 and CDR2 (germline): ENHRY, SYGVKD. The CDR3 sequence is 12 residues long. The trim removed 9 bases at V and 4 bases at J, leaving 3 bases unmatched. Here the CDR3 reads CAIGQGIETQYF. The CDR3 bases are TGTGCCATTGGACAGGGGATAGAGACCCAGTACTTC.

This clone was counted once. This chain joins TRBV14 and TRBJ2-1; TRBD2 agrees at 15 bases. After removal of 7 bases from V and 7 bases from J, the junction contained 26 bases not matched to a gene. CDR3 length: 22 amino acids. Germline V gives CDR1 SGHDN, CDR2 FVKESK. The CDR3, as DNA: TGTGCCAGCAACGGGGGACTTGCAGGACTGGGGACTAGCGGGAGGACCAGGAATGAGCAGTTCTTC. Translation: CASNGGLAGLGTSGRTRNEQFF.

In its sample, this clone was seen once. The chain joins TRBV5-7 to TRBJ1-1; 7 bases fit TRBD1. TRBV5-7 is an ORF, and what it does is uncertain. V gave up 5 bases and J gave up 1 base; unmatched junction bases: 11. The CDR3 is 16 residues long. The CDR3, as DNA: TGTGCCAGCAGTTCCTCCCCGGACAGGCCGAACACTGAAGCTTTCTTT. Its translation: CASSSSPDRPNTEAFF.

V usage is TRBV15 and J usage is TRBJ2-3; TRBD1 might be the D (6 bases). There are 14 residues in the CDR3. CDR1 is LNHNV, CDR2 YYDKDF, per germline (reference sequence). V gave up 0 bases and J gave up 4 bases, with 8 bases separating them. The CDR3 loop is CATSRDRGSDTQYF. DNA for the CDR3: TGTGCCACCAGCAGAGACAGGGGATCAGATACGCAGTATTTT. The whole variable domain, filled in from reference TRBV15 and TRBJ2-3, reads DAMVIQNPRYQVTQFGKPVTLSCSQTLNHNVMYWYQQKSSQAPKLLFHYYDKDFNNEADTPDNFQSRRPNTSFCFLDIRSPGLGDTAMYLCATSRDRGSDTQYFGPGTRLTVL.

The chain is built from TRBV20-1 and TRBJ2-5; D gene uncertain. V was pared by 3 bases and J by 0 bases, with 8 bases between. CDR3 length: 13 residues. Germline CDR1 is DFQATT and CDR2 is SNEGSKA (reference sequence). CDR3 residues: CSASYPYQETQYF. The CDR3, as DNA: TGCAGTGCTAGTTATCCGTACCAAGAGACCCAGTACTTC.

The V call is TRBV6-6, the J call TRBJ2-1, with 7 bases identical to TRBD1. From germline, CDR1 is MNHNY and CDR2 SVGAGI (reference sequence). V lost 4 bases to trimming and J lost 7 bases; unmatched junction nucleotides: 4. The CDR3 contains 13 residues. Written as DNA, the CDR3 is TGTGCCAGCAGTTGGGCAGGGGGTAATGAGCAGTTCTTC. It yields the protein CASSWAGGNEQFF.

This clone was detected only once. The J gene is TRBJ2-7, the V gene TRBV27; tentative D call: TRBD2 (6 bases). The CDR3 runs 16 residues. From germline, CDR1 is MNHEY and CDR2 SMNVEV (reference sequence). V was pared by 6 bases and J by 3 bases, with 21 bases between. The CDR3 here is CASRPYSTGLRYEQYF. The CDR3, as DNA: TGTGCCAGCAGGCCTTATTCTACGGGACTCCGCTACGAGCAGTACTTC.

The genes are TRBV19 and TRBJ1-1; 12 bases line up with TRBD1. This CDR3 contains 14 residues. The J segment lost 4 bases and the V segment lost 8 bases, leaving 5 bases of the junction unmatched. The germline gives CDR1 LNHDA, CDR2 SQIVND (reference sequence). The CDR3 nucleotides are TGTGCCAGTTCCGGGACAGGGGGCATCACTGAAGCTTTCTTT. Translation gives CASSGTGGITEAFF.